The T cell receptor (beta chain) described here comes from a study of cytomegalovirus exposure and HLA in healthy donors. Study conclusions and caveats: Association with HLA alleles at 0.05 false discovery rate was found for about 17,000 TCR beta sequences in a later analysis. CMV serostatus was the only recorded immune exposure for donors.

Worth noting for this clone: Its antigen is unidentified.

Germline CDR1 LNHDA, CDR2 SQIVND (reference sequence). The CDR3 has 16 residues. V shed 7 bases and J 5 bases; nucleotides not matched to a gene: 12. The primer mix had 60 Vbeta and 13 Jbeta primers. The assay was immunoSEQ multiplex PCR, and TCRdb's table has in-frame clones only and misses some. Here the sample spans approximately 190,000 clones, 81% being singletons. The rearrangement links TRBV19 to TRBJ1-5; 9 bases map to TRBD1. Sequencing was performed on PBMCs. This TCR came from a man in his forties or fifties in good health and CMV-seropositive. This chain's CDR3 is CASTKGGTGIDQPQHF. The CDR3 DNA reads TGTGCCAGTACCAAGGGGGGGACAGGGATCGATCAGCCCCAGCATTTT.